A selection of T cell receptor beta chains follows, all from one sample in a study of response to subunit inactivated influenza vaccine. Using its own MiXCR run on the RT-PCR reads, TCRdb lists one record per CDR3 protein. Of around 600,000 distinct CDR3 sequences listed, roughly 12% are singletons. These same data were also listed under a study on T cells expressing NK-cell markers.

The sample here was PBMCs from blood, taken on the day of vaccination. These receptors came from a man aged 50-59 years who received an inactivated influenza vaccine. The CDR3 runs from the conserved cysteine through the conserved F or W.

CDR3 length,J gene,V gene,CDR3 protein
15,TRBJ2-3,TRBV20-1,CSALADNSVTDTQYF
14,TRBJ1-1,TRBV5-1,CASSLLGESTEAFF
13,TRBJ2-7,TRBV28,CASRLRDREGQYF
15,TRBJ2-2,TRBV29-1,CSVGPGQGASGELFF
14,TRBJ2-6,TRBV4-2,CASSPGPGANVLTF
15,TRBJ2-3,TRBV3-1,CASSPRLQVGDTQYF
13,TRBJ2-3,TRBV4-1,CASSQERSDTQYF
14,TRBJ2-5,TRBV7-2,CASSSTGGAETQYF
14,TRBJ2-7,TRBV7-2,CASSLLGLGLEQYF
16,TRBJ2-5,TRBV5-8,CASSLSTGGPGETQYF
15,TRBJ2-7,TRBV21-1,CASSTEQVGTYEQYF
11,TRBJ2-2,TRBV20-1,CSAWTAGELFF
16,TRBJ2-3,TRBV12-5,CASGQGDLTYTDTQYF
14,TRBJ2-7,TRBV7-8,CASSFFRGAREQYF
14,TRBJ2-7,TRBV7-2,CASSLGYTAYEQYF
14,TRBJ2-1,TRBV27,CASRRGLSNNEQFF
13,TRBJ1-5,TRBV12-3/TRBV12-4,CASSLNSYQPQHF
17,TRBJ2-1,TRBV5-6,CASSLTERTSGRDEQFF
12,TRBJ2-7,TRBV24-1,CATSGTGDEQYF
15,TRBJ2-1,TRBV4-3,CASSQDQVSYNEQFF
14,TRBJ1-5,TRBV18,CASSPLDSNQPQHF
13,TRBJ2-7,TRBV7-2,CASSLLRQGEQYF
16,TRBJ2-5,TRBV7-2,CASSLVGWGGQETQYF
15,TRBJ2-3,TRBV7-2,CASSLAGYWTDTQYF
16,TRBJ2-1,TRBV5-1,CASSLAAASSYNEQFF
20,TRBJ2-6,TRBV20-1,CSARYPGQELFNSGANVLTF
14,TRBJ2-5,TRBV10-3,CAISAAGGEETQYF
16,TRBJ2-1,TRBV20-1,CSARDYLLASYNEQFF
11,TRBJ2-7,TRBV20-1,CSANDLSEQYF
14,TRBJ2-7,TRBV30,CAWGAGGLSYEQYF
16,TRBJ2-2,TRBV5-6,CASSLPGQGMAGELFF
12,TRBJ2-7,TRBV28,CASSHGIIDSYF
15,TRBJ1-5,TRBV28,CASSLRQGGNQPQHF
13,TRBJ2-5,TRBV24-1,CATSDWSGVTQYF
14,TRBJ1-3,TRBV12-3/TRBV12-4,CASSVGISGNTIYF
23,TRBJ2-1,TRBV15,CATSRDWTIADLAWGVSYNEQFF
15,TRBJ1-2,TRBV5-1,CASSLGTAGAYGYTF
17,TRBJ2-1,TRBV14,CASSQGTGGWSYNEQFF
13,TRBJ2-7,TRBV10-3,CAISSTDNYEQYF
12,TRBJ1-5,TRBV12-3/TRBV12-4,CASTRTGEPQHF
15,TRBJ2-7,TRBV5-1,CASSQGLAPAYEQYF
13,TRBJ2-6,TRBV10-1,CASSDSEANVLTF
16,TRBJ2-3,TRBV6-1,CASSPLAGARSDTQYF
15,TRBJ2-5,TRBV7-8,CASSLVGHRSETQYF
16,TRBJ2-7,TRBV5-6,CASSLAATTNFYEQYF
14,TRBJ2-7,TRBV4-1,CASSQGWGTYEQYF
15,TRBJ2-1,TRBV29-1,CSVDPRDSTSGEQFF
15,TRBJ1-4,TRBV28,CASRAGGVGHEKLFF
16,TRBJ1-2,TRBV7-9,CASSLGSGADVYGYTF